This TCR beta chain was sequenced for a study of Ad26.COV2.S vaccination and SARS-CoV-2 variants. The study's findings and limits: Possible underestimation of total T cell responses by the TCR breadth and depth analyses was noted. Recipients given vaccine exceeded placebo recipients in spike-specific TCR breadth.

Treatment specified: some 20 received Ad26.COV2.S at low or high dose, single or two shots; roughly five received placebo; per-sample allocation not given. The study sampled participants on day 63 after the first vaccine or placebo injection. V dropped 3 bases and J dropped 3 bases, with 21 bases sitting between them. Germline loops: CDR1 MGHRA, CDR2 YSYEKL. The CDR3 has 17 amino acids. Data came from immunoSEQ multiplex PCR; TCRdb stores just in-frame clones and leaves some out. The profile shows around 270,000 clones, roughly 87% of them singletons. This clone was recorded a few times. The antigen remains undetermined.

This chain links TRBV4-1 with TRBJ2-7; D may correspond to TRBD1 or TRBD2 (6 bases each). The receptor was derived from a person between 18 and 65 years old who received the Ad26.COV2.S COVID-19 vaccine or a placebo. The sequencing used peripheral blood, collected in a trial of Ad26.COV2.S vaccine versus placebo. The chain's CDR3 is CASSQWPGALGNYEQYF. The CDR3 DNA reads as TGCGCCAGCAGCCAGTGGCCGGGGGCGCTTGGGAACTACGAGCAGTACTTC.